The subject of this entry is one TCR beta chain. The junction had 7 bases not matched to a gene; V was cut back by 3 bases and J by 2 bases. This CDR3 has 15 residues. The germline gives CDR1 MDHEN, CDR2 SYDVKM. The data stem from a study of blood T cell repertoires in COVID-19. Overall study: Sites across the United States, Italy and Spain contributed samples from acute and convalescent COVID-19.

Some clones are missing from TCRdb's copy, which holds only in-frame ones; the method was immunoSEQ multiplex PCR. The sample holds 100,000 or so clones, 85% to 95% seen once. Sequenced material: peripheral blood. The clonotype comes from a middle-aged man with active COVID-19. The rearrangement links TRBV28 to TRBJ2-7, with 7 bases lining up with TRBD1. The CDR3 region is CASSFGTDRPYEQYF. DNA for the CDR3: TGTGCCAGCAGTTTTGGGACAGACCGTCCCTACGAGCAGTACTTC.